These 25 T cell receptor beta chains originate from one sample sequenced in a study of technical replicates of blood from a handful of donors. Profiled with immunoSEQ multiplex PCR; TCRdb holds only in-frame clones, not every one. This table has more than 80,000 clones, approximately 95% appearing once. Sequencing was carried out using T cells isolated from PBMCs. The receptor source for this set is a human donor in good health.

The J gene is TRBJ1-2, the V gene TRBV27; TRBD1 matches 9 bases. From germline, CDR1 is MNHEY and CDR2 SMNVEV (reference sequence). The CDR3 sequence is 15 residues long. The ends lost 2 bases at V and 6 bases at J; junction bases unmatched: 7. The CDR3 DNA is TGTGCCAGCAGTTTAGGGGACAGGGACCCTAATGGCTACACCTTC. Translated, it gives CASSLGDRDPNGYTF.

This chain connects TRBV9 to TRBJ1-1; D is ambiguous. V lost 3 bases and J 2 bases, leaving 11 bases between the germline ends. The CDR3 is made up of 14 amino acids. The germline CDR1 and CDR2 sequences are SGDLS and YYNGEE. The CDR3 bases are TGTGCCAGCAGCGCATCAGGTTATAACACTGAAGCTTTCTTT. Translation: CASSASGYNTEAFF.

This chain links TRBV27 with TRBJ2-7; tentatively, D is TRBD1 (6 bases). The CDR3 length is 13 residues. V lost 6 bases and J lost 5, with 14 bases in between. Germline V gene data show CDR1 as MNHEY and CDR2 as SMNVEV (reference sequence). CDR3 sequence: CASSSTGSHEQYF. Here the CDR3 DNA reads TGTGCCAGCAGCTCTACAGGGTCCCACGAGCAGTACTTC.

The V and J genes are TRBV5-1 and TRBJ2-2, with 14 bases that match TRBD2. The CDR3 is 17 residues long. Looked up from germline, CDR1 is SGHRS and CDR2 is YFSETQ. With V trimmed by 3 bases and J by 4 bases, 5 bases remained unmatched. CDR3 residues: CASSWGTSGSITGELFF. The CDR3 DNA reads as TGCGCCAGCAGCTGGGGGACTAGCGGGAGTATCACCGGGGAGCTGTTTTTT.

The chain recombines TRBV4-1 with TRBJ2-3, with TRBD1 as a possible D gene (5 bases). Trimming took 6 bases from V and 3 from J, leaving 13 bases between them. CDR3 length: 14 residues. Germline V CDR1 and CDR2: MGHRA, YSYEKL. CDR3 DNA: TGCGCCAGCAGTCGGACAACCGAAACAGATACGCAGTATTTT. Protein product: CASSRTTETDTQYF.

The chain recombines TRBV30 with TRBJ1-2; unclear D gene. Trimming removed 0 bases from V and 3 bases from J, with 11 bases in between. The CDR3 has 14 amino acids. Per germline, CDR1 GTSNPN and CDR2 SVGIG (reference sequence). Here the CDR3 reads CAWSVGVSDYGYTF. CDR3 nucleotide sequence: TGTGCCTGGAGTGTTGGTGTTTCGGACTATGGCTACACCTTC.

V and J are TRBV11-3 and TRBJ2-5; D remains ambiguous. Looked up from germline, CDR1 is SGHNT and CDR2 is YENEEA. The CDR3 covers 14 residues. V shed 0 bases and J shed 2 bases, with 7 bases lying between them. The CDR3 bases are TGTGCCAGCAGCTTAGATTCCCTGCAAGAGACCCAGTACTTC. Amino acids: CASSLDSLQETQYF.

The chain uses TRBV27 and TRBJ2-4; 10 nucleotides align to TRBD1. V lost 5 bases to trimming and J lost 7 bases; unmatched junction nucleotides: 5. CDR1 is MNHEY, CDR2 SMNVEV, per germline (reference sequence). This CDR3 has 14 residues. The CDR3, as DNA: TGTGCCAGCAGTCCGGGACAGGGGACGAACATTCAGTACTTC. This translates into CASSPGQGTNIQYF.

The CDR3 is CASSYNTNTEAFF. Written as DNA, the CDR3 is TGTGCCAGCAGTTACAACACGAACACTGAAGCTTTCTTT. J is TRBJ1-1 and V is TRBV6-5, with D unclear. The CDR3 totals 13 residues. Trimming took 2 bases from V and 1 from J, leaving 5 bases between them. Per germline, CDR1 MNHEY and CDR2 SVGAGI.

This clone showed up just a few times. This chain uses TRBV4-3 with TRBJ2-1; the match to TRBD2 covers 8 bases. The V gene end was trimmed by 0 bases and the J gene end by 0 bases; junction bases not matched to a gene: 4. The germline gives CDR1 LGHNA, CDR2 YSLEER. The CDR3 is made up of 17 amino acids. For the CDR3, the DNA is TGCGCCAGCAGCCAAGATCGGGGGGGGAGCTCCTACAATGAGCAGTTCTTC. It is translated as CASSQDRGGSSYNEQFF.

This chain joins TRBV7-9 and TRBJ2-3, with D possibly TRBD1 on 6 matching bases. In germline, CDR1 is SEHNR, CDR2 FQNEAQ (reference sequence). Trimming removed 6 bases at V and 3 bases at J, with 16 bases between. This CDR3 region has 15 residues. Here the CDR3 reads CASSWTGHGTDTQYF. The CDR3 nucleotides read TGTGCCAGCAGTTGGACGGGACACGGGACAGATACGCAGTATTTT.

This clone came up once. The CDR3 loop reads CASSDTGTSFYGYTF. The CDR3 DNA follows: TGTGCCAGCAGCGACACCGGGACATCCTTTTATGGCTACACCTTC. This rearrangement joins TRBV9 to TRBJ1-2, with D perhaps matching TRBD1 (6 bases). The CDR3 length is 15 residues. V lost 3 bases, J lost 5 bases, and 17 bases lay in between. In germline, CDR1 is SGDLS, CDR2 YYNGEE.

The chain couples TRBV7-3 to TRBJ2-1, with D maybe TRBD2 (6 bases). Deletions cut 5 bases from V and 7 bases from J, with 15 bases between. Germline V gene sequence: CDR1 SGHTA, CDR2 FQGTGA. This CDR3 has 14 amino acids. Here the CDR3 reads CASSPSAGGNEQFF. The CDR3 coding sequence is TGTGCCAGCAGCCCCTCCGCCGGGGGAAATGAGCAGTTCTTC.

This sequence joins TRBV28 and TRBJ2-2; TRBD2 matches 9 bases. Germline CDR1 reads MDHEN; CDR2 reads SYDVKM. Unmatched junction bases numbered 8, after V lost 8 bases and J lost 1 base. CDR3 length: 16 residues. This chain's CDR3 is CASGASTSGNTGELFF. The CDR3 region has the DNA TGTGCCAGCGGGGCCTCGACTAGCGGGAACACCGGGGAGCTGTTTTTT. Full variable domain (rest looked up from reference TRBV28 and TRBJ2-2): DVKVTQSSRYLVKRTGEKVFLECVQDMDHENMFWYRQDPGLGLRLIYFSYDVKMKEKGDIPEGYSVSREKKERFSLILESASTNQTSMYLCASGASTSGNTGELFFGEGSRLTVL.

J is TRBJ1-5 and V is TRBV6-5; TRBD1 is a possible D gene (6 bases). CDR1 and CDR2 from the germline V gene are MNHEY and SVGAGI. This CDR3 is built from 14 residues. V dropped 5 bases and J dropped 0 bases, with 8 bases sitting between them. Here the CDR3 DNA reads TGTGCCAGCAGTAGACAGGTTAGCAATCAGCCCCAGCATTTT. Translating gives CASSRQVSNQPQHF.

The rearrangement links TRBV27 to TRBJ2-5, with 8 bases that match TRBD1. The CDR3 runs to 15 residues. The V gene's germline CDR1 is MNHEY and CDR2 SMNVEV (reference sequence). V lost 5 bases and J lost 3; bases outside the gene matches: 8. The CDR3 region is CASSMALTGEETQYF. CDR3 DNA: TGTGCCAGCAGTATGGCCTTGACAGGGGAAGAGACCCAGTACTTC.

The chain has TRBV27 and TRBJ2-5; perhaps TRBD1 as D (5 bases). The DNA end favors TRBJ2-7, so the J call may be wrong. Germline CDR1 MNHEY, CDR2 SMNVEV (reference sequence). CDR3 length equals 14 residues. The CDR3, as DNA: TGTGCCAGCAGTAGCGAAAGGGGCGGCTACGAGCAGTACTTC. It translates to CASSSERGGYEQYF.

The chain uses TRBV2 and TRBJ2-1; the match to TRBD2 covers 16 bases. V lost 6 bases, J lost 7 bases, and 9 bases stayed unmatched. In germline, CDR1 is SNHLY, CDR2 FYNNEI. The length of the CDR3 is 17 residues. The CDR3: CASSGGLAGGLVNEQFF. As DNA, the CDR3 is TGTGCCAGCAGCGGGGGACTAGCGGGAGGGCTTGTGAATGAGCAGTTCTTC.

The chain uses TRBV10-1 and TRBJ2-1, with no clear D. Germline V gives CDR1 WNHNN, CDR2 SYGVQD (reference sequence). V lost 2 bases, J lost 7 bases, and 12 bases lay in between. CDR3 length: 14 residues. Here the CDR3 DNA reads TGCGCCAGCAGTGAGGGCCCTCCCCTTAATGAGCAGTTCTTC. It encodes CASSEGPPLNEQFF.

The V and J genes are TRBV10-1 and TRBJ2-3; D not resolved. V was pared by 10 bases and J by 0 bases, with 17 bases between. CDR1 is WNHNN and CDR2 is SYGVQD in the germline V gene (reference sequence). This CDR3 region has 15 residues. CDR3 sequence (DNA): TGCGCCACCCACAGCACTTTTTCTAGCACAGATACGCAGTATTTT. Translation: CATHSTFSSTDTQYF.

The rearrangement uses TRBV27 and TRBJ2-7, with TRBD1 identical over 8 bases. CDR3 length: 12 amino acids. V dropped 8 bases and J dropped 2; count of bases not matched to a gene: 2. In germline, CDR1 is MNHEY, CDR2 SMNVEV (reference sequence). CDR3 in amino acids: CASQTGAYEQYF. CDR3 sequence (DNA): TGTGCCAGCCAGACAGGGGCCTACGAGCAGTACTTC.

The genes are TRBV27 and TRBJ1-1; 9 bases agree with TRBD1. The trim removed 6 bases at V and 1 base at J, leaving 9 bases unmatched. The germline V gene encodes CDR1 MNHEY and CDR2 SMNVEV (reference sequence). There are 16 residues in the CDR3. DNA for the CDR3: TGTGCCAGCAGCTACTACAGGGGGCAGGGGAACACTGAAGCTTTCTTT. Translation gives CASSYYRGQGNTEAFF.

The J gene is TRBJ2-1, the V gene TRBV7-8; 10 bases match TRBD2. The V and J ends lost 3 bases and 12 bases, in that order; junction bases with no gene match: 8. This CDR3 has 14 residues. Per the germline V gene, CDR1 is SGHVS and CDR2 is FQNEAQ. The chain's CDR3 is CASSFGFRLAGQFF. DNA for the CDR3: TGTGCCAGCAGCTTTGGGTTTCGACTAGCGGGGCAGTTCTTC.

This chain connects TRBV27 to TRBJ2-7, with a tentative D call TRBD1 (6 bases). Germline CDR1 reads MNHEY; CDR2 reads SMNVEV (reference sequence). The CDR3 sequence is 14 residues long. V was cut by 3 bases and J by 4 bases, with 13 bases left in between. The CDR3 loop is CASSFTGIGYEQYF. CDR3 sequence (DNA): TGTGCCAGCAGTTTTACAGGGATAGGATACGAGCAGTACTTC.

The V call is TRBV7-9, the J call TRBJ1-3, with D maybe TRBD1 (5 bases). Between the trimmed V and J ends, which lost 5 bases and 0 bases, there was a span of 14 bases. Looked up from germline, CDR1 is SEHNR and CDR2 is FQNEAQ (reference sequence). The CDR3 runs 16 residues. The CDR3 loop reads CASSLWDSYSGNTIYF. The CDR3 DNA reads as TGTGCCAGCAGCCTCTGGGACTCATACTCTGGAAACACCATATATTTT.